This T cell receptor beta chain came from a study of blood T cell repertoires in COVID-19. With 0 bases clipped from V and 5 bases from J, the junction kept 7 bases outside the gene matches. CDR3 size: 16 residues. Germline CDR1 is MGHRA and CDR2 is YSYEKL. Original processing methods: Using reference gene primer amplification, nucleated cell counts were estimated. Here immunoSEQ multiplex PCR was the method, and the copy in TCRdb shows in-frame clones only, minus some. The D gene and trimming were derived from the DNA, and the V and J assignments and clone size from that table. The sample holds 400,000 to 500,000 clones; roughly 84% are singletons and the top ten take about 1.5%.

The chain employs TRBV4-1 and TRBJ2-5; 9 nucleotides agree with TRBD2. The receptor's source is a young woman who had been exposed to COVID-19. Sequencing input: PBMCs or T cells enriched from blood (not recorded which). CDR3 sequence reads: CASSQDPGTSTETQYF. CDR3 nucleotide sequence: TGCGCCAGCAGCCAAGACCCCGGGACTAGCACGGAGACCCAGTACTTC.